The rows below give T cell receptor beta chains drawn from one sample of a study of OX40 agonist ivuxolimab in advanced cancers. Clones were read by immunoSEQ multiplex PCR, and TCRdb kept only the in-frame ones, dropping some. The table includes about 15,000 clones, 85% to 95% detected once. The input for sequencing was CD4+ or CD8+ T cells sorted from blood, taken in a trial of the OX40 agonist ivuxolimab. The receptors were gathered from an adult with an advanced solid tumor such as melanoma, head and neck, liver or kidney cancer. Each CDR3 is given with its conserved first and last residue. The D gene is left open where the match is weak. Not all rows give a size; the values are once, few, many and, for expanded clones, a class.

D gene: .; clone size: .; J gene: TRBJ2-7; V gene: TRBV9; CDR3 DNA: TGTGCCAGCAGCGTAGGGTGGGGATACCCCTACGAGCAGTACTTC; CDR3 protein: CASSVGWGYPYEQYF
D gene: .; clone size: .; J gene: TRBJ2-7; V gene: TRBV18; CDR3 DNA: TGTGCCAGCTCACCGTCTAGCTCCTACGAGCAGTACTTC; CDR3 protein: CASSPSSSYEQYF
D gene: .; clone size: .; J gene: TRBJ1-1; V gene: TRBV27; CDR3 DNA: TGTGCCAGCAGTCCGGCGGGAGCTTTCATGAACACTGAAGCTTTCTTT; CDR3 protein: CASSPAGAFMNTEAFF
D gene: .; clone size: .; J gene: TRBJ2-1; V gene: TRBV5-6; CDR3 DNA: TGTGCCAGCAGCTTGGTTGAACTCAGTAGGATGAATGAGCAGTTCTTC; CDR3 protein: CASSLVELSRMNEQFF
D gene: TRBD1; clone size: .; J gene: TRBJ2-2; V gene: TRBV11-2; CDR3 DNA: TGTGCCAGTCCCGGGACAGGGGTCACCGGGGAGCTGTTTTTT; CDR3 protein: CASPGTGVTGELFF
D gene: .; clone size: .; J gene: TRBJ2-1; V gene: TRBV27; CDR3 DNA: TGTGCCAGCAGTTTAACAGACTACAATGAGCAGTTCTTC; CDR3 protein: CASSLTDYNEQFF
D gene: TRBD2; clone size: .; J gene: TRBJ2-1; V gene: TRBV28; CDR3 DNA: TGTGCCAGCAGTACTAGCGGGATTTCTGAGCAGTTCTTC; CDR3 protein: CASSTSGISEQFF
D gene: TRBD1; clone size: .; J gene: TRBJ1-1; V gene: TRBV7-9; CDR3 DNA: TGTGCCAGCAGCATTAACAGGGGTCTGAACACTGAAGCTTTCTTT; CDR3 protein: CASSINRGLNTEAFF
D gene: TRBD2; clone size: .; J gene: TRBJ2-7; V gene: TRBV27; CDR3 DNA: TGTGCCAGCAGTACCGTAGCGGGGGGCCCCAGTTACGAGCAGTACTTC; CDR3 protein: CASSTVAGGPSYEQYF
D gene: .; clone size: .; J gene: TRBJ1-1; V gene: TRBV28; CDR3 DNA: TGTGCCAGCAGTTTATACATAGAGAACACTGAAGCTTTCTTT; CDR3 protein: CASSLYIENTEAFF
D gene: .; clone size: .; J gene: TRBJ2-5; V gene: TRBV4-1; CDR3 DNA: TGCGCCAGCAGCCAAGAAGGGAGTCAAGAGACCCAGTACTTC; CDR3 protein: CASSQEGSQETQYF
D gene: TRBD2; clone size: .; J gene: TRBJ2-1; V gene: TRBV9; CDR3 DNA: TGTGCCAGCAGCGTAGGAGCGGGACCTTTTCCATCCTACAATGAGCAGTTCTTC; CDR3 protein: CASSVGAGPFPSYNEQFF
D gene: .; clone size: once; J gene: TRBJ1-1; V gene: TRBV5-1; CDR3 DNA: TGCGCCAGCAGCTTGGTAGGGGGGGATGGCGCTGAAGCTTTCTTT; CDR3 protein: CASSLVGGDGAEAFF
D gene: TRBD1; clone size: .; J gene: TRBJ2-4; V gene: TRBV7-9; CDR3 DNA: TGTGCCAGCAGCTGGGACAGGCAAAAAAACATTCAGTACTTC; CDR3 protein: CASSWDRQKNIQYF
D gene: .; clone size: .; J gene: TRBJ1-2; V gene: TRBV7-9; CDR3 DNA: TGTGCCAGCAGCTTAAGTGGGGGGGTCCATGGCTACACCTTC; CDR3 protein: CASSLSGGVHGYTF
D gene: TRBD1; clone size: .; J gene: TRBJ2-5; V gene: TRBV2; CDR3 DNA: TGTGCCAGCAGTGACACTCCCGGGACAGGGGAGGGCCAGTACTTC; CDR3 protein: CASSDTPGTGEGQYF
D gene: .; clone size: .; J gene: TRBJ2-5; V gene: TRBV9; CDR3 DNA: TGTGCCAGCAGCGTCGACGGATTTGGGGAGACCCAGTACTTC; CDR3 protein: CASSVDGFGETQYF
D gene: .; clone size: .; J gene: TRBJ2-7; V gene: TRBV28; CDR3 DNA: TGTGCCAGCAGTTATCAGGGAAGCTCCTACGAGCAGTACTTC; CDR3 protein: CASSYQGSSYEQYF
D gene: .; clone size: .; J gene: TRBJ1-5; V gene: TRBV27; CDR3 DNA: TGTGCCAGCAGCCCCTTGGGGGACCGCCGATATAGCAATCAGCCCCAGCATTTT; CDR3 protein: CASSPLGDRRYSNQPQHF
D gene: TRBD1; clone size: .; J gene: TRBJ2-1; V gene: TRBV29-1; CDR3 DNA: TGCAGCGTTGAAAGACAGGGCCCGAATGAGCAGTTCTTC; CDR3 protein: CSVERQGPNEQFF
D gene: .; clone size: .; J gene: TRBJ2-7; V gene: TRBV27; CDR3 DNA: TGTGCCAGCAGTAATCTCCAGGGCGTCGGGGAGCAGTACTTC; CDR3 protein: CASSNLQGVGEQYF
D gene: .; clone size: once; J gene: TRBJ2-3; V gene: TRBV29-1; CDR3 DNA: TGCAGCGTTGAGTTTTCGGAAGATACGCAGTATTTT; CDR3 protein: CSVEFSEDTQYF